A single sample gave rise to the 9 T cell receptor beta chains below, sequenced in a study of blood T cell repertoires in COVID-19 (dated by TCRdb to the early 2020s). Library construction relied on the immunoSEQ multiplex PCR assay. Here the immuneACCESS table is served through TCRdb, limited to in-frame sequences with V and J called. Missing clones are a known gap in these copies; in checked studies unresolved V genes cover under half, and the rest lacks a known reason. This sample has some 180,000 clones in its table, and about 80% of those were observed once. Together, the top ten hold 6.9% of the sample. Material for sequencing was peripheral blood. These TCRs come from a man in his sixties with acute or convalescent COVID-19.

V and J are TRBV11-2 and TRBJ2-7; 9 nucleotides line up with TRBD2. CDR3 length equals 15 residues. V trimming: 1 base; J trimming: 7 bases; junction bases outside the gene matches: 8. CDR1 and CDR2 (germline): SGHAT, FQNNGV. For the CDR3, the DNA is TGTGCCAGCAGCTTAGGCTACGGACTAGCGTTTGAGCAGTACTTC. This codes for CASSLGYGLAFEQYF. The full variable domain, its missing parts supplied by reference TRBV11-2 and TRBJ2-7, is EAGVAQSPRYKIIEKRQSVAFWCNPISGHATLYWYQQILGQGPKLLIQFQNNGVVDDSQLPKDRFSAERLKGVDSTLKIQPAKLEDSAVYLCASSLGYGLAFEQYFGPGTRLTVT.

J is TRBJ1-4 and V is TRBV4-1; 7 nucleotides match TRBD1. Per the germline V gene, CDR1 is MGHRA and CDR2 is YSYEKL. J was trimmed by 10 bases and V by 1 base; bases with no gene match: 12. The CDR3 has 16 amino acids. CDR3 DNA sequence: TGCGCCAGCAGCCAAGGACGAACAGGGGAGAGGGGAAAACTGTTTTTT. Protein product: CASSQGRTGERGKLFF.

The chain links TRBV11-1 to TRBJ1-6; possibly TRBD1 for D (6 bases). The germline V gene encodes CDR1 SGHAT and CDR2 FQDESV (reference sequence). V dropped 3 bases and J dropped 5 bases, with 11 bases sitting between them. The CDR3 has 15 residues. The CDR3 DNA is TGTGCCAGCAGCTTTAGGGACATCAATAATTCACCCCTCCACTTT. Encoded protein: CASSFRDINNSPLHF. Using reference TRBV11-1 and TRBJ1-6 for the parts outside the CDR3, the full variable domain is EAEVAQSPRYKITEKSQAVAFWCDPISGHATLYWYRQILGQGPELLVQFQDESVVDDSQLPKDRFSAERLKGVDSTLKIQPAELGDSAMYLCASSFRDINNSPLHFGNGTRLTVT.

This rearrangement joins TRBV19 to TRBJ2-3; TRBD2 matches 7 bases. The CDR3 spans 15 residues. V dropped 6 bases and J dropped 1; count of bases not matched to a gene: 7. CDR1 and CDR2 from the germline V gene are LNHDA and SQIVND (reference sequence). The DNA for the CDR3 is TGTGCCAGTAGAAACCGGGACTACCGCACAGATACGCAGTATTTT. The encoded protein is CASRNRDYRTDTQYF.

The V and J genes are TRBV2 and TRBJ1-5; D is ambiguous. CDR1 is SNHLY, CDR2 FYNNEI, per germline. This CDR3 has 14 amino acids. V was cut by 4 bases and J by 4 bases, with 11 bases left in between. This chain's CDR3 is CASSVSSGNQPQHF. The CDR3 DNA is TGTGCCAGCAGTGTCTCCTCCGGGAATCAGCCCCAGCATTTT.

The chain recombines TRBV4-3 with TRBJ2-7; D gene unclear. V lost 6 bases to trimming and J lost 6 bases, with 18 bases between them. CDR1 is LGHNA, CDR2 YSLEER, per germline. This CDR3 region has 14 residues. CDR3: CASSDRRWAPEQYF. The DNA of the CDR3 is TGCGCCAGCAGTGATCGTCGGTGGGCGCCCGAGCAGTACTTC.

The J gene is TRBJ2-6, the V gene TRBV3-1 (or the pseudogene TRBV3-2); D may be TRBD1 (6 bases). Trimming left V 4 bases short and J 0 bases short, with 13 bases between. Germline-derived CDR1 and CDR2 are LGHDT and YNNKEL (reference sequence). CDR3 size: 17 residues. The CDR3 DNA reads as TGTGCCAGCAGCCCACGGGACACCTTCTCTGGGGCCAACGTCCTGACTTTC. This sequence encodes CASSPRDTFSGANVLTF.

The gene calls are TRBV5-1 and TRBJ2-2, with 8 bases fitting TRBD1. Germline V CDR1 and CDR2: SGHRS, YFSETQ. The CDR3 covers 14 residues. After removal of 7 bases from V and 7 bases from J, the junction contained 9 bases not matched to a gene. Here the CDR3 DNA reads TGCGCCAGCTCCGGGACAGGTTTCGGCGGGGAGCTGTTTTTT. Amino acid sequence: CASSGTGFGGELFF.

This clone was detected ten times or more. This sequence joins TRBV19 and TRBJ1-2; maybe TRBD1 (5 bases). In germline, CDR1 is LNHDA, CDR2 SQIVND (reference sequence). V was pared by 3 bases and J by 0 bases, with 11 bases between. The CDR3 runs 15 residues. The CDR3 DNA reads as TGTGCCAGTAGTATTTGGACAACTGCTAACTATGGCTACACCTTC. Translation: CASSIWTTANYGYTF.